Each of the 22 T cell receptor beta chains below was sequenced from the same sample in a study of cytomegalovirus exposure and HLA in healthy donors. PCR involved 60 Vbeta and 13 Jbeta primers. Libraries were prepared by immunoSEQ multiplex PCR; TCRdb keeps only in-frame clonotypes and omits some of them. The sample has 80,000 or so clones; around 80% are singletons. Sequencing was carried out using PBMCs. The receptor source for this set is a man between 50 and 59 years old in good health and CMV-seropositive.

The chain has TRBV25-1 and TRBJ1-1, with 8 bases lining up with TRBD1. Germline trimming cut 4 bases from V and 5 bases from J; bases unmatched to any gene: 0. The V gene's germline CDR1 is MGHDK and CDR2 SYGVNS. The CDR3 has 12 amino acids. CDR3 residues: CASSGDRTEAFF. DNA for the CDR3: TGTGCCAGCAGTGGGGACAGGACTGAAGCTTTCTTT.

The CDR3 protein is CASSSTSNSGANVLTF. CDR3 DNA sequence: TGCGCCAGCAGCTCGACTAGTAACTCTGGGGCCAACGTCCTGACTTTC. The chain has TRBV5-1 and TRBJ2-6, with a tentative D call TRBD2 (6 bases). The germline CDR1 and CDR2 sequences are SGHRS and YFSETQ. The CDR3 totals 16 residues. V lost 3 bases and J 0 bases, leaving 10 bases between the germline ends.

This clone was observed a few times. The CDR3 reads CASSMKGRGVQPQHF. DNA for the CDR3: TGTGCCAGTAGTATGAAGGGCAGGGGGGTTCAGCCCCAGCATTTT. V and J are TRBV19 and TRBJ1-5, with 7 bases fitting TRBD1. Germline CDR1 reads LNHDA; CDR2 reads SQIVND (reference sequence). CDR3 length: 15 amino acids. Unmatched junction bases numbered 8, after V lost 3 bases and J lost 6 bases. The full variable domain, completed using reference TRBV19 and TRBJ1-5, is DGGITQSPKYLFRKEGQNVTLSCEQNLNHDAMYWYRQDPGQGLRLIYYSQIVNDFQKGDIAEGYSVSREKKESFPLTVTSAQKNPTAFYLCASSMKGRGVQPQHFGDGTRLSIL.

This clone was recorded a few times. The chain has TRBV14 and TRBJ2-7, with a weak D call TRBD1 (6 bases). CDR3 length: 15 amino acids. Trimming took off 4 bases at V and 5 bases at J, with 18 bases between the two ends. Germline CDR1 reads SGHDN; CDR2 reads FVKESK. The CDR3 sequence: CASSRRTDRGHEQYF. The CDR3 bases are TGTGCCAGCAGCCGCCGGACAGATAGGGGCCACGAGCAGTACTTC.

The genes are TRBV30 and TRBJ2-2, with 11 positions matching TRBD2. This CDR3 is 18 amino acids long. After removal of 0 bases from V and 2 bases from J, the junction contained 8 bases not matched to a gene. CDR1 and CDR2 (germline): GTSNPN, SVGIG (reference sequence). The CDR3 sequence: CAWSVRSSGRLNTGELFF. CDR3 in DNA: TGTGCCTGGAGTGTTCGGTCTAGCGGGAGGCTAAACACCGGGGAGCTGTTTTTT. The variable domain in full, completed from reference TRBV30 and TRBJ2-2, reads SQTIHQWPATLVQPVGSPLSLECTVEGTSNPNLYWYRQAAGRGLQLLFYSVGIGQISSEVPQNLSASRPQDRQFILSSKKLLLSDSGFYLCAWSVRSSGRLNTGELFFGEGSRLTVL.

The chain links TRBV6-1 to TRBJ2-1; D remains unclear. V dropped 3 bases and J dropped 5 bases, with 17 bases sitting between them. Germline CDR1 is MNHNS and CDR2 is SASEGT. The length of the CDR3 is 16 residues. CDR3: CASSDPASNVDNEQFF. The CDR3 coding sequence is TGTGCCAGCAGTGACCCCGCGAGTAACGTCGACAATGAGCAGTTCTTC.

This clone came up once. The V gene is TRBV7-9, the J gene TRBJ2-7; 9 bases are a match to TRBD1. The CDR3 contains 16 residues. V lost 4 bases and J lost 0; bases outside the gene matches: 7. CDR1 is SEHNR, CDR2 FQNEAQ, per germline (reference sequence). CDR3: CASSSVGTGFSYEQYF. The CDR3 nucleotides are TGTGCCAGCAGCTCCGTCGGGACAGGGTTCTCCTACGAGCAGTACTTC.

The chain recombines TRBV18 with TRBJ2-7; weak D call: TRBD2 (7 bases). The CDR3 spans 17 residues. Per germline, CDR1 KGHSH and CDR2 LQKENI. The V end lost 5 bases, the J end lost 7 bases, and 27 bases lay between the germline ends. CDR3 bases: TGTGCCAGCTCAATTGGAGGGGGGGCCAAACCCCGCTGGGAGCAGTACTTC. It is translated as CASSIGGGAKPRWEQYF.

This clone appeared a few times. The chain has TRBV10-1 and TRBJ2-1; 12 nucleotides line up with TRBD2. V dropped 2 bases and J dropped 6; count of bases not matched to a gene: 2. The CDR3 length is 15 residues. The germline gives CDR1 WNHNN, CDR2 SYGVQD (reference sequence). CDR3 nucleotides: TGCGCCAGCAGTGAGGGACTAGCGGGATTCAATGAGCAGTTCTTC. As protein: CASSEGLAGFNEQFF.

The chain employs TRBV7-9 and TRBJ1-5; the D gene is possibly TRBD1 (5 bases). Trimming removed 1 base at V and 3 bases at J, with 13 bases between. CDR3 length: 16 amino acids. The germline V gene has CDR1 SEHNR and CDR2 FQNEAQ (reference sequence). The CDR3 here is CASSLGDPGVNQPQHF. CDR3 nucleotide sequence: TGTGCCAGCAGCTTAGGGGACCCGGGGGTCAATCAGCCCCAGCATTTT.

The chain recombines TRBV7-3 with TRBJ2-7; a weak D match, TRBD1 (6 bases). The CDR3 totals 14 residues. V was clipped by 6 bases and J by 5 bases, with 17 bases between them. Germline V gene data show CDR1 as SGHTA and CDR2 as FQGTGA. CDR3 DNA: TGTGCCAGCAGTGCCGGGACATCTGGCGACGAGCAGTACTTC. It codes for CASSAGTSGDEQYF.

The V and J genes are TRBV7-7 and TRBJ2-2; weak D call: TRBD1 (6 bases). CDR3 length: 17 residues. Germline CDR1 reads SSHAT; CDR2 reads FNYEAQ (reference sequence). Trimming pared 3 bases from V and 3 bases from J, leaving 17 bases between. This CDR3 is CASSLVGGEGDTGELFF. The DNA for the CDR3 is TGTGCCAGCAGCTTGGTTGGGGGCGAGGGTGACACCGGGGAGCTGTTTTTT.

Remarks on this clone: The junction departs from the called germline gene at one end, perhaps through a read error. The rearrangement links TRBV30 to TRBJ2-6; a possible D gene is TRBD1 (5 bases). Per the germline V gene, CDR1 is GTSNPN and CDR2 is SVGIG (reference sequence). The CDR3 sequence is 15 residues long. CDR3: CAWSPGSSGANGLTF. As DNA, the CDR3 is TGTGCCTGGAGCCCCGGATCGTCTGGGGCCAACGGCCTGACTTTC.

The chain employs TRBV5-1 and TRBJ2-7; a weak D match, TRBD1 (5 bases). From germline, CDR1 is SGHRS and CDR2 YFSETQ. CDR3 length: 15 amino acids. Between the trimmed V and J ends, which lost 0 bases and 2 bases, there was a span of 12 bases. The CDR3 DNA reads TGCGCCAGCAGCTTGGGGGCAGGACAAGCCTACGAGCAGTACTTC. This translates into CASSLGAGQAYEQYF.

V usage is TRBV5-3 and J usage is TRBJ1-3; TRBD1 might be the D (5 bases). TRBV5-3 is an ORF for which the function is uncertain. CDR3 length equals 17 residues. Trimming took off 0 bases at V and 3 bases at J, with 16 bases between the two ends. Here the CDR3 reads CARSLVQAAGGGNTIYF. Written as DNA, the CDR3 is TGTGCCAGAAGCTTGGTCCAGGCCGCGGGGGGTGGAAACACCATATATTTT.

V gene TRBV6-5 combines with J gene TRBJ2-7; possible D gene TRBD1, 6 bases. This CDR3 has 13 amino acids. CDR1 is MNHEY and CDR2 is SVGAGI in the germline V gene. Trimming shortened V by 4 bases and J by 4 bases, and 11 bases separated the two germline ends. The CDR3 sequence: CASSLGRGYEQYF. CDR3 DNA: TGTGCCAGCAGTTTGGGCAGGGGTTACGAGCAGTACTTC.

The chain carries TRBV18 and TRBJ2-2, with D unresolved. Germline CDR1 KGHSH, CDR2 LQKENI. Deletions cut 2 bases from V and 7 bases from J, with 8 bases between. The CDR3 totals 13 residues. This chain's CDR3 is CASSPTYRGELFF. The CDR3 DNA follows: TGTGCCAGCTCACCAACATACCGCGGGGAGCTGTTTTTT.

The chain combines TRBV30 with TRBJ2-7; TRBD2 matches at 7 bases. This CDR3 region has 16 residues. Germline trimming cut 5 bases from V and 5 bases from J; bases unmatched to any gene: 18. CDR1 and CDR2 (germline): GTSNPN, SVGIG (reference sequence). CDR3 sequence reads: CAWSHSWGEGRDEQYF. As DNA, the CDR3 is TGTGCCTGGTCCCACTCCTGGGGGGAGGGCCGGGACGAGCAGTACTTC.

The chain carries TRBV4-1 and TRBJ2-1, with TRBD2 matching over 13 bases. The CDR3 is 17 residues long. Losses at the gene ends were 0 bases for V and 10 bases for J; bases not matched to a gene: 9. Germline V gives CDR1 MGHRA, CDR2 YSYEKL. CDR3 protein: CASSQDDRGLAGKEQFF. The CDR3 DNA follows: TGCGCCAGCAGCCAAGACGATAGGGGACTAGCGGGAAAAGAGCAGTTCTTC.

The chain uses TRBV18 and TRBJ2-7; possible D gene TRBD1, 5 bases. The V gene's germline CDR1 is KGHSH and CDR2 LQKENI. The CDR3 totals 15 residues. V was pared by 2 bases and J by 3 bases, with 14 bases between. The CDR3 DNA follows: TGTGCCAGCTCACCATACTCGGACAAATTCTACGAGCAGTACTTC. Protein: CASSPYSDKFYEQYF.

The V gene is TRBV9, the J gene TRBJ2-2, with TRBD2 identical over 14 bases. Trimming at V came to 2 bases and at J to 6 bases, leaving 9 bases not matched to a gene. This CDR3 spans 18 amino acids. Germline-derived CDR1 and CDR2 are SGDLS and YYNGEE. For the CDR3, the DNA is TGTGCCAGCAGCGTTGCGACTAGCGGGAGGGCCGGGGCCGGGGAGCTGTTTTTT. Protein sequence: CASSVATSGRAGAGELFF. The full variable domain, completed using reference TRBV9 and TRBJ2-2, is DSGVTQTPKHLITATGQRVTLRCSPRSGDLSVYWYQQSLDQGLQFLIQYYNGEERAKGNILERFSAQQFPDLHSELNLSSLELGDSALYFCASSVATSGRAGAGELFFGEGSRLTVL.

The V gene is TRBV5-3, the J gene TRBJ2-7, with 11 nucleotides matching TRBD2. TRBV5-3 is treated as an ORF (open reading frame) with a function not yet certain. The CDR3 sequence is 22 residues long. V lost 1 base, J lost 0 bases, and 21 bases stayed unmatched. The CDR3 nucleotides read TGTGCCAGAAGCTTGCAGGAACTAGGGCTAGCGGGAGGTCCTAAGAGCTCCTACGAGCAGTACTTC. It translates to CARSLQELGLAGGPKSSYEQYF.